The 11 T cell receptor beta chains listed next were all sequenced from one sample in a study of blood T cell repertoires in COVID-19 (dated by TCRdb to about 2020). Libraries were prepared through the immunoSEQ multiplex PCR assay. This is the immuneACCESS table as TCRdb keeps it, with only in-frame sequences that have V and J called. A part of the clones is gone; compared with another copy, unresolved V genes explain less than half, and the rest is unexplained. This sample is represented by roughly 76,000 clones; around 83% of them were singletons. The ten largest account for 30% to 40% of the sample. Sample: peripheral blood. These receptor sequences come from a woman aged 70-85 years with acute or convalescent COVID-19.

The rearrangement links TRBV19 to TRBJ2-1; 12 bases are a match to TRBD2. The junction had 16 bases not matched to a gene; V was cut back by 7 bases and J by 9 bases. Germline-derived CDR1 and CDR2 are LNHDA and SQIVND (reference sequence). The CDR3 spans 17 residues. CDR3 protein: CASTPPPLAGGPPEQFF. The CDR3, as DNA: TGTGCCAGTACCCCCCCGCCCCTAGCGGGAGGGCCCCCTGAGCAGTTCTTC.

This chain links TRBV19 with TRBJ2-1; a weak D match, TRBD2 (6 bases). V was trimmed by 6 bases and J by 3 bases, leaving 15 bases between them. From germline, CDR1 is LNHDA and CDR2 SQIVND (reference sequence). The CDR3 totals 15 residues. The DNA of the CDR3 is TGTGCCAGTAGGGGGTCGGGACTCAACTACAATGAGCAGTTCTTC. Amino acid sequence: CASRGSGLNYNEQFF.

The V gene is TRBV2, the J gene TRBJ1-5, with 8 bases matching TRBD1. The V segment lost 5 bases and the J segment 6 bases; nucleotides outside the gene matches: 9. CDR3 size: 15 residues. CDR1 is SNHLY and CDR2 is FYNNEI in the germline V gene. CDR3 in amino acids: CASSTDRVRAQPQHF. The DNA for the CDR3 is TGTGCCAGCAGTACGGACAGGGTGCGGGCTCAGCCCCAGCATTTT.

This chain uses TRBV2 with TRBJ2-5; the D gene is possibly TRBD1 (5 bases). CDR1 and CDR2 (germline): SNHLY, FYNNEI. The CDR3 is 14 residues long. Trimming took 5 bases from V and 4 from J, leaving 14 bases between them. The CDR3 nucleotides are TGTGCCAGCAGTCCCATAGGGGTCGGAGAGACCCAGTACTTC. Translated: CASSPIGVGETQYF.

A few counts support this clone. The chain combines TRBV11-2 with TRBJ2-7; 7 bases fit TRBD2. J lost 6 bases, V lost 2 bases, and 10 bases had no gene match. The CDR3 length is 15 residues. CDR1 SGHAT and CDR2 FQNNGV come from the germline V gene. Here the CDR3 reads CASSLIQAGVGEQYF. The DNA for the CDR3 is TGTGCCAGCAGCTTAATTCAGGCGGGAGTGGGCGAGCAGTACTTC.

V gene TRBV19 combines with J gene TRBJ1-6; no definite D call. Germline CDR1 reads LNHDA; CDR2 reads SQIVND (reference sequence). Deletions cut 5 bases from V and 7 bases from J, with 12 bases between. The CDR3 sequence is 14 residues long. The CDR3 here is CASSPRLENSPLHF. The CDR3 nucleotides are TGTGCCAGTAGTCCCCGTTTGGAGAATTCACCCCTCCACTTT.

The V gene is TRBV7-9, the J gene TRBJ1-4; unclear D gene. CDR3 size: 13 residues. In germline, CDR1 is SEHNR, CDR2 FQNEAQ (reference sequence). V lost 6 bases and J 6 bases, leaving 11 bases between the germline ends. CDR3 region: CASSPTRDEKLFF. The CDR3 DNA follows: TGTGCCAGCAGTCCGACACGAGATGAAAAACTGTTTTTT.

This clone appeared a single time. This chain's CDR3 is CASSEVGVPYGYTF. In nucleotides, the CDR3 is TGTGCCAGCAGTGAAGTAGGGGTCCCATATGGCTACACCTTC. The chain recombines TRBV6-1 with TRBJ1-2; maybe TRBD1 (5 bases). This CDR3 has 14 amino acids. The ends were cut back, 1 base at V and 5 bases at J, with 11 bases in the middle. Germline V gives CDR1 MNHNS, CDR2 SASEGT.

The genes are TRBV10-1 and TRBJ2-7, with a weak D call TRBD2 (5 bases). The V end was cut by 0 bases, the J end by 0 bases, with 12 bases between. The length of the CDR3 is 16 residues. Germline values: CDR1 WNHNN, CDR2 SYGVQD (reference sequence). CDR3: CASSESYEGDSYEQYF. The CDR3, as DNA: TGCGCCAGCAGTGAGTCCTATGAGGGTGACTCCTACGAGCAGTACTTC.

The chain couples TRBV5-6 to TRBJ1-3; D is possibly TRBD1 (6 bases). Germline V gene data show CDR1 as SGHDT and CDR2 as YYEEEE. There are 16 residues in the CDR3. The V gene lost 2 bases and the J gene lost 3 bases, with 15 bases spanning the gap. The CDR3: CASSFGQSFFGNTIYF. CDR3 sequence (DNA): TGTGCCAGCAGCTTCGGACAGAGTTTTTTTGGAAACACCATATATTTT.

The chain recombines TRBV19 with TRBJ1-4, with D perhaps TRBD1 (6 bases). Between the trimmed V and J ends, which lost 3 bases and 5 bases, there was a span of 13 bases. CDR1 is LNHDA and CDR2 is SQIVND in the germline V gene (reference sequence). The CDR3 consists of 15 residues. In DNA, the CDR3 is TGTGCCAGTAGTATCGGACAGAGTCCGAATGAAAAACTGTTTTTT. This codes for CASSIGQSPNEKLFF.